This T cell receptor beta chain was found in a study of T cells after yellow fever vaccination. The V gene lost 7 bases and the J gene lost 1 base, with 13 bases spanning the gap. The CDR3 loop spans 14 amino acids. Germline V CDR1 and CDR2: SNHLY, FYNNEI. This clonotype was found many times. As yet, its antigen is unknown. Study conclusions and caveats: After the booster, roughly 96% of CD4 and roughly nine tenths of CD8 primary-response clones were re-detected. Within FACS-sorted repertoires, abundant clonotypes contaminating from the bulk population could be present.

TCRdb re-analysed the 5' RACE reads in MiXCR, keeping a single row per CDR3 protein. The sample holds approximately 300,000 distinct CDR3 sequences, roughly 10% seen once. The TCR originated in a man aged 18 to 29 who received the YFV17D yellow fever vaccine. The chain joins TRBV2 to TRBJ1-1, with D possibly matching TRBD1 (6 bases). Sequencing used CD4+ T cells sorted from PBMCs, obtained 45 days after the yellow fever booster vaccination. This CDR3 reads CASTAEGGNTEAFF. The CDR3 coding sequence is TGTGCCAGCACAGCCGAAGGGGGGAACACTGAAGCTTTCTTT. The entire variable domain, with the rest obtained from reference TRBV2 and TRBJ1-1, is as follows: EPEVTQTPSHQVTQMGQEVILRCVPISNHLYFYWYRQILGQKVEFLVSFYNNEISEKSEIFDDQFSVERPDGSNFTLKIRSTKLEDSAMYFCASTAEGGNTEAFFGQGTRLTVV.